This T cell receptor beta chain appears in the sequencing data of a study of T cell responses to AZD1222 COVID-19 vaccine. As regards this clone: Its target is not known.

General observations from the study: Elevations in Spike-specific TCR breadth and depth followed administration of two AZD1222 doses.

TCRdb's table, derived via immunoSEQ multiplex PCR, lists solely in-frame clones and lacks some. The sample yields 75,000 to 100,000 clones, approximately 90% seen once. In germline, CDR1 is MNHEY, CDR2 SVGEGT. This CDR3 is 13 amino acids long. V was pared by 0 bases and J by 6 bases, with 7 bases between. The chain employs TRBV6-2 or TRBV6-3 and TRBJ2-3; D is ambiguous. Sequenced here: peripheral blood, sampled 28 days after the second AZD1222 dose. The receptor's source is an adult who received the AZD1222 COVID-19 vaccine. The CDR3 DNA follows: TGTGCCAGCAGTTACTCAGGAGTGGATACGCAGTATTTT. It translates to CASSYSGVDTQYF.